This T cell receptor beta chain comes out of a study of cytomegalovirus exposure and HLA in healthy donors. Looking at the study overall: HLA-typed donors were the source of 90 million or so unique TCRs, which an early data release held.

V lost 9 bases and J lost 6; bases outside the gene matches: 7. CDR1 ENHRY and CDR2 SYGVKD come from the germline V gene. The CDR3 is 12 residues long. Whole-study results and caveats: Equally common other TCR beta chains were less clonally expanded than HLA-associated ones, a later analysis found.

Notes on this clone: The antigen is unknown.

The PCR made use of 60 Vbeta and 13 Jbeta primers. Libraries were prepared by immunoSEQ multiplex PCR; TCRdb keeps only in-frame clonotypes and omits some of them. The sample lists over 100,000 clones; 65% to 90% were seen once. The chain is built from TRBV10-3 and TRBJ2-7, with 8 bases aligning to TRBD1. Input material: PBMCs. The clonotype originates from a young woman in good health and CMV-seropositive. CDR3 sequence (DNA): TGTGCCATTAGGACAGGGTCGGCCGAGCAGTACTTC. Its protein is CAIRTGSAEQYF.